This is a list of T cell receptor beta chains from one sample in a study of beta chain features in type 1 diabetes. The repertoire was sequenced with immunoSEQ multiplex PCR; TCRdb's copy has only in-frame clones and lacks some. Of hundreds of thousands of clones detected, roughly 13% appear once; the ten largest clones hold 0.02% to 0.025%. Sequenced sample: naive CD4+ T cells from blood. The receptors were gathered from a man aged 18 to 35 with type 1 diabetes. CDR3s include the opening cysteine and the closing phenylalanine or tryptophan. A D gene is named only where the DNA matches it firmly. Some rows mark clone size as missing; the rest say once, few, many or name a class of expanded clone.

j_call,v_call,clone_size,d_call,cdr3_aa,cdr3_nt
TRBJ2-7,TRBV13,NA,NA,CASSLKRGAGLEQYF,TGTGCCAGCAGCTTAAAACGGGGGGCCGGTCTCGAGCAGTACTTC
TRBJ2-7,TRBV18,NA,NA,CASSAQYSYEQYF,TGTGCCAGCTCGGCCCAATACTCCTACGAGCAGTACTTC
TRBJ2-7,TRBV7-2,few,NA,CASSLDGDSYEQYF,TGTGCCAGCAGCTTAGATGGGGACTCCTACGAGCAGTACTTC
TRBJ2-3,TRBV9,NA,NA,CASSAVLSTDTQYF,TGTGCCAGCAGCGCGGTCCTGAGCACAGATACGCAGTATTTT
TRBJ1-4,TRBV4-1,NA,TRBD1,CASSQDGTETNEKLFF,TGCGCCAGCAGCCAAGATGGGACAGAAACTAATGAAAAACTGTTTTTT
TRBJ1-1,TRBV7-9,NA,NA,CASSSFLAPDF,TGTGCCAGCAGCTCGTTCTTGGCACCGGACTTT
TRBJ1-6,TRBV19,few,TRBD1,CASSDRDRDSPLHF,TGTGCCAGTAGTGACCGGGACAGGGATTCACCCCTCCACTTT
TRBJ2-7,TRBV29-1,few,TRBD1,CSVCWTGEYEQYF,TGCAGCGTTTGTTGGACAGGGGAGTACGAGCAGTACTTC
TRBJ1-2,TRBV7-2,NA,TRBD1,CASSSPGTGRAYGYTF,TGTGCCAGCAGCTCACCCGGGACAGGGAGAGCCTATGGCTACACCTTC
TRBJ2-5,TRBV7-9,NA,NA,CASSLYQETQYF,TGTGCCAGCAGCTTATACCAAGAGACCCAGTACTTC
TRBJ2-3,TRBV27,NA,NA,CASSWWRGTDTQYF,TGTGCCAGCAGTTGGTGGAGAGGCACAGATACGCAGTATTTT
TRBJ1-6,TRBV4-1,few,TRBD1,CASSLGQGAPLGSSPLHF,TGCGCCAGCAGCCTTGGACAGGGGGCTCCTCTTGGTAGTTCACCCCTCCACTTT
TRBJ2-5,TRBV5-1,NA,NA,CASSSTTGQPTETQYF,TGCGCCAGCAGCTCGACGACAGGTCAACCGACGGAGACCCAGTACTTC
TRBJ1-2,TRBV18,few,NA,CASSPPVKLGYGYTF,TGTGCCAGCTCACCACCGGTCAAACTAGGCTATGGCTACACCTTC
TRBJ1-2,TRBV7-9,NA,NA,CASSLRGLYGYTF,TGTGCCAGCAGCCTTCGAGGGCTCTATGGCTACACCTTC
TRBJ2-7,TRBV6-5,NA,TRBD1,CASSYSGTGEAYEQYF,TGTGCCAGCAGTTACTCTGGGACAGGTGAGGCCTACGAGCAGTACTTC
TRBJ2-6,TRBV7-8,few,NA,CASSLRDRVLSGANVLTF,TGTGCCAGCAGCCTGCGGGACAGAGTTCTCTCTGGGGCCAACGTCCTGACTTTC
TRBJ1-2,TRBV5-1,NA,TRBD1,CASSLGQGGGYTF,TGCGCCAGCAGCTTGGGACAGGGCGGTGGCTACACCTTC
TRBJ1-2,TRBV30,NA,NA,CAWRARRLLNYGYTF,TGTGCCTGGAGGGCCCGACGCTTGCTTAACTATGGCTACACCTTC
TRBJ2-2,TRBV7-9,few,NA,CASSNGTVNTGELFF,TGTGCCAGCAGCAATGGGACGGTTAACACCGGGGAGCTGTTTTTT
TRBJ2-7,TRBV7-9,NA,NA,CASSLDPGSYEQYF,TGTGCCAGCAGCTTAGACCCGGGCTCCTACGAGCAGTACTTC
TRBJ2-1,TRBV7-9,NA,NA,CASSLDPEREQFF,TGTGCCAGCAGCTTGGACCCCGAAAGGGAGCAGTTCTTC
TRBJ2-5,TRBV6-5,few,TRBD1,CASSYRGETQYF,TGTGCCAGCAGCTACAGGGGAGAGACCCAGTACTTC
TRBJ1-2,TRBV9,few,TRBD1,CASSVAAGGYGYTF,TGTGCCAGCAGCGTAGCGGCAGGGGGGTATGGCTACACCTTC
TRBJ1-3,TRBV29-1,few,NA,CSVSQGSGNTIYF,TGCAGCGTTTCACAGGGATCTGGAAACACCATATATTTT
TRBJ2-5,TRBV9,NA,TRBD2,CASSPTSGTRRETQYF,TGTGCCAGCAGCCCGACTAGCGGGACCCGCCGGGAGACCCAGTACTTC
TRBJ2-5,TRBV10-2,NA,NA,CASSVGETQYF,TGCGCCAGCAGTGTTGGGGAGACCCAGTACTTC
TRBJ2-1,TRBV10-3,few,NA,CAISDRSVDEQFF,TGTGCCATCAGTGACCGGTCAGTCGATGAGCAGTTCTTC
TRBJ2-1,TRBV9,few,TRBD1,CASSSGQGWDEQFF,TGTGCCAGCAGCTCGGGACAGGGGTGGGATGAGCAGTTCTTC
TRBJ1-1,TRBV14,NA,NA,CASSKGLNTEAFF,TGTGCCAGCAGCAAAGGACTGAACACTGAAGCTTTCTTT
TRBJ2-1,TRBV5-1,NA,NA,CASSFYRGASYNEQFF,TGCGCCAGCAGCTTCTATCGGGGGGCTTCCTACAATGAGCAGTTCTTC
TRBJ1-6,TRBV2,NA,NA,CASSELGGGSPLHF,TGTGCCAGCAGTGAACTGGGAGGAGGCTCACCCCTCCACTTT
TRBJ2-3,TRBV27,NA,NA,CASSLLDTTDTQYF,TGTGCCAGCAGTTTATTGGACACCACAGATACGCAGTATTTT
TRBJ1-5,TRBV5-6,few,TRBD1,CASSLGGGQPQHF,TGTGCCAGCAGCTTGGGAGGGGGCCAGCCCCAGCATTTT
TRBJ2-4,TRBV4-1,NA,NA,CASSQVAGENIQYF,TGCGCCAGCAGCCAAGTGGCAGGGGAAAACATTCAGTACTTC
TRBJ1-2,TRBV10-3,few,TRBD1,CAISPGQGNGYTF,TGTGCCATCAGTCCGGGACAGGGAAACGGCTACACCTTC
TRBJ2-5,TRBV30,few,TRBD1,CAWDRGQTQYF,TGTGCCTGGGACAGGGGCCAGACCCAGTACTTC
TRBJ2-1,TRBV2,few,NA,CASVAENEQFF,TGTGCCAGCGTAGCGGAGAATGAGCAGTTCTTC
TRBJ1-3,TRBV30,NA,NA,CGLLLAARGNTIYF,TGTGGACTCCTTCTGGCAGCAAGAGGAAACACCATATATTTT
TRBJ1-6,TRBV27,NA,NA,CASSPERGDSPLHF,TGTGCCAGCAGCCCTGAGCGGGGGGATTCACCCCTCCACTTT
TRBJ1-2,TRBV30,few,TRBD1,CAWKRGRDYGYTF,TGTGCCTGGAAAAGGGGGCGTGACTATGGCTACACCTTC
TRBJ2-3,TRBV5-4,few,NA,CASSLDPGSVGGDTQYF,TGTGCCAGCAGCTTGGATCCAGGATCGGTTGGGGGGGATACGCAGTATTTT
TRBJ2-5,TRBV28,few,TRBD2,CASSSLAGEGETQYF,TGTGCCAGCAGTTCTCTAGCGGGGGAAGGAGAGACCCAGTACTTC
TRBJ1-2,TRBV15,NA,NA,CATSTEMDGNYGYTF,TGTGCCACCAGCACCGAAATGGACGGGAACTATGGCTACACCTTC
TRBJ1-2,TRBV27,NA,NA,CASSAGSYGYTF,TGTGCCAGCAGTGCAGGGTCCTATGGCTACACCTTC
TRBJ2-2,TRBV4-2,few,TRBD2,CASSQGVGRLAGNTGELFF,TGTGCCAGCAGCCAAGGGGTAGGCCGGCTAGCGGGGAACACCGGGGAGCTGTTTTTT
TRBJ2-1,TRBV14,few,NA,CASSSQGGSYNEQFF,TGTGCCAGCAGCTCGCAGGGGGGGTCCTACAATGAGCAGTTCTTC
TRBJ2-1,TRBV6-5,few,TRBD1,CASTKGQGAIYEQFF,TGTGCCAGCACCAAAGGACAGGGGGCAATTTATGAGCAGTTCTTC
TRBJ1-5,TRBV7-9,few,TRBD1,CASSTGEGAVAQHF,TGTGCCAGCAGCACCGGGGAGGGGGCGGTGGCCCAGCATTTT
TRBJ1-2,TRBV7-9,NA,TRBD1,CASSYALRDSSYGYTF,TGTGCCAGCAGCTATGCACTCCGGGACAGCAGTTATGGCTACACCTTC
TRBJ2-6,TRBV7-2,few,TRBD1,CARGTGVPGANVLTF,TGTGCCAGAGGGACAGGGGTACCTGGGGCCAACGTCCTGACTTTC
TRBJ1-2,TRBV19,NA,NA,CASSIRQVGYGYTF,TGTGCCAGTAGTATTCGACAGGTTGGCTATGGCTACACCTTC
TRBJ2-1,TRBV19,NA,TRBD2,CASSHTSGSYNEQFF,TGTGCCAGTAGCCACACTAGCGGGTCCTACAATGAGCAGTTCTTC
TRBJ1-6,TRBV13,NA,NA,CASSLGYSPLHF,TGTGCCAGCAGCTTAGGGTATTCACCCCTCCACTTT
TRBJ2-7,TRBV19,few,TRBD1,CASSLGQGAYEQYF,TGTGCCAGTAGTCTTGGACAGGGAGCGTACGAGCAGTACTTC